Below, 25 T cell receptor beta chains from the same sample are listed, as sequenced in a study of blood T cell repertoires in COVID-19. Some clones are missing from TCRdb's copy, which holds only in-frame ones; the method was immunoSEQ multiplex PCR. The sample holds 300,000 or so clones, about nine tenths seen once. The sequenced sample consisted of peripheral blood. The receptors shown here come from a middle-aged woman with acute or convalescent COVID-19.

The CDR3 DNA reads as TGTGCCAGCAGTTTACTCCCCGGGGAGCTGTTTTTT. Protein sequence: CASSLLPGELFF. The J gene is TRBJ2-2, the V gene TRBV12-3 or TRBV12-4, with D uncertain. This CDR3 is built from 12 residues. The ends were cut back, 2 bases at V and 6 bases at J, with 4 bases in the middle.

The CDR3: CASSRLAGDQETQYF. CDR3 sequence (DNA): TGTGCCAGCTCACGACTAGCGGGGGATCAAGAGACCCAGTACTTC. The chain joins TRBV18 to TRBJ2-5, with 12 bases identical to TRBD2. Germline CDR1 reads KGHSH; CDR2 reads LQKENI. The CDR3 has 15 residues. J lost 2 bases, V lost 4 bases, and 2 bases had no gene match.

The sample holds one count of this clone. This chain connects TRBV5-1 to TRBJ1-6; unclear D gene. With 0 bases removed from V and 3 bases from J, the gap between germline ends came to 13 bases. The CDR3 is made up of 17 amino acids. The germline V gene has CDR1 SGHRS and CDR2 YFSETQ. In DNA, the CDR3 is TGCGCCAGCAGCTTGGCCGCGCGGCAGAACTATAATTCACCCCTCCACTTT. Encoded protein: CASSLAARQNYNSPLHF.

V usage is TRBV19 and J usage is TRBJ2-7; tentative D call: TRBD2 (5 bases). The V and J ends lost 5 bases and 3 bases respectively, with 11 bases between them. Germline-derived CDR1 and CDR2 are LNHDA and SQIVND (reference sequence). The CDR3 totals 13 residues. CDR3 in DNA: TGTGCCAGTAGTGCAAGGGCGGGCTACGAGCAGTACGTC. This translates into CASSARAGYEQYV.

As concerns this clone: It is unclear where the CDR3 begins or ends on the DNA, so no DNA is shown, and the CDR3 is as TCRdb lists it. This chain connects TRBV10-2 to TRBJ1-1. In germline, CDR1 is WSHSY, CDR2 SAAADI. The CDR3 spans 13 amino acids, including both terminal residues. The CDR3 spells CASILDLNTEAFF.

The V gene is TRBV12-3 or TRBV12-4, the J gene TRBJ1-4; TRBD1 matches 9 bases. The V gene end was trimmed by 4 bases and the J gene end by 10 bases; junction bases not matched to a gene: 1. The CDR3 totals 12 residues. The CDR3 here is CASSWDRVKLFF. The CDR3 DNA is TGTGCCAGCAGTTGGGACAGGGTAAAACTGTTTTTT.

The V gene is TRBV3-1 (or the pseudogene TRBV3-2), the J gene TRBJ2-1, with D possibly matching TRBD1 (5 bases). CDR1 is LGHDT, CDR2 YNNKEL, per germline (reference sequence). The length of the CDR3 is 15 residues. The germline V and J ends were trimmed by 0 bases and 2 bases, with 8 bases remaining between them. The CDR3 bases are TGTGCCAGCAGCCAAGACAGGGAACCCTACAATGAGCAGTTCTTC. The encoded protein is CASSQDREPYNEQFF.

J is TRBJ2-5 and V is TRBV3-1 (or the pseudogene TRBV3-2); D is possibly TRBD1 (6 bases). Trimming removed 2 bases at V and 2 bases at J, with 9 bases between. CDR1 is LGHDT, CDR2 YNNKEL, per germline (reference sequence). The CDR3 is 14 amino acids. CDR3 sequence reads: CASSQPDRQETQYF. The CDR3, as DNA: TGTGCCAGCAGCCAACCGGACAGACAAGAGACCCAGTACTTC.

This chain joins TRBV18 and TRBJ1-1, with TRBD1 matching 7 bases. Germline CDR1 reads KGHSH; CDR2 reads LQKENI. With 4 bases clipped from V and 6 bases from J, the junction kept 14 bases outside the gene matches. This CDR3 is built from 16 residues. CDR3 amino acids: CASSHSTGASDPEAFF. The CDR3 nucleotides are TGTGCCAGCTCACATAGCACAGGGGCCTCGGACCCTGAAGCTTTCTTT.

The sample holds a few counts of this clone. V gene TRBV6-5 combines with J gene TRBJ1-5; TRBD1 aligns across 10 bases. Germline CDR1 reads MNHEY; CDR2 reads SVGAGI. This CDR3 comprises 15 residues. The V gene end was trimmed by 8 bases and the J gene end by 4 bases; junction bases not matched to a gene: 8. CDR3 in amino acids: CASGPGGQGNQPQHF. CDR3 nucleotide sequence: TGTGCCAGCGGACCTGGGGGACAGGGGAATCAGCCCCAGCATTTT.

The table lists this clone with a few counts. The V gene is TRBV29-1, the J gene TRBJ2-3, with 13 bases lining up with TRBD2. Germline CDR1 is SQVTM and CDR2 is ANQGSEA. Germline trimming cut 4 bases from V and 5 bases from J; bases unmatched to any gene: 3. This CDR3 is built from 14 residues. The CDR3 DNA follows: TGCAGCGTTGCACTAGCGGGGGGGCGAGATACGCAGTATTTT. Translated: CSVALAGGRDTQYF.

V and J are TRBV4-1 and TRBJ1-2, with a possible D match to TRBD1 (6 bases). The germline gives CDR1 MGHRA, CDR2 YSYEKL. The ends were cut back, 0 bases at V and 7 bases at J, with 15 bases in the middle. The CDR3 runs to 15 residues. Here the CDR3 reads CASSQDPTGGPGYTF. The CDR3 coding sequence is TGCGCCAGCAGCCAAGATCCCACGGGGGGCCCTGGCTACACCTTC.

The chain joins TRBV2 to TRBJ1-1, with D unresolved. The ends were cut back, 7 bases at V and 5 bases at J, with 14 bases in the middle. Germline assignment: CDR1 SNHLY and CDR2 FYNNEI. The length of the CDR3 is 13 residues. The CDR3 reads CASMADGRTEAFF. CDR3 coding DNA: TGTGCCAGCATGGCCGACGGGAGGACTGAAGCTTTCTTT.

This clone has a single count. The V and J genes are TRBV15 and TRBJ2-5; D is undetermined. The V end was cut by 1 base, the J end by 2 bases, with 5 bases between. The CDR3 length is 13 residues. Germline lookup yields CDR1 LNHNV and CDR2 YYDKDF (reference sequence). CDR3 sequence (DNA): TGTGCCACCAGCAGAGCGGTACAAGAGACCCAGTACTTC. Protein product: CATSRAVQETQYF.

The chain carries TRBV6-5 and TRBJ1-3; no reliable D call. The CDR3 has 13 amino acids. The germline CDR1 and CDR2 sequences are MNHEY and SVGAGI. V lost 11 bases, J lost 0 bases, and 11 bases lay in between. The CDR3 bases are TGTGCCTCTCCGGGGTTCTCTGGAAACACCATATATTTT. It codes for CASPGFSGNTIYF.

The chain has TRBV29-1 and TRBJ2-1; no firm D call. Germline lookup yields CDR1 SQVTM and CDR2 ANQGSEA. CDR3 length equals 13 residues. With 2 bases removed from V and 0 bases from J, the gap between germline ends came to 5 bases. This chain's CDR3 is CSVETSSYNEQFF. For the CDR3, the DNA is TGCAGCGTTGAAACCAGCTCCTACAATGAGCAGTTCTTC.

CDR3 nucleotides: TGCGCCAGCAGTGGATTCGGGGCTAATGAAAAACTGTTTTTT. Residues: CASSGFGANEKLFF. The rearrangement joins TRBV5-1 to TRBJ1-4, with D unclear. Trimming shortened V by 5 bases and J by 3 bases, and 11 bases separated the two germline ends. This CDR3 region has 14 residues. The germline gives CDR1 SGHRS, CDR2 YFSETQ. Drawing the rest from reference TRBV5-1 and TRBJ1-4, the complete variable domain is KAGVTQTPRYLIKTRGQQVTLSCSPISGHRSVSWYQQTPGQGLQFLFEYFSETQRNKGNFPGRFSGRQFSNSRSEMNVSTLELGDSALYLCASSGFGANEKLFFGSGTQLSVL.

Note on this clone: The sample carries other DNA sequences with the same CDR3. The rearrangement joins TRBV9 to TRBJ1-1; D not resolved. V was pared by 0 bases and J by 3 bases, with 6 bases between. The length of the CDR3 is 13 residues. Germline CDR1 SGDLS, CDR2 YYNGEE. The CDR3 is CASSVGRDTEAFF. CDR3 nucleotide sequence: TGTGCCAGCAGCGTAGGGCGGGACACTGAAGCTTTCTTT.

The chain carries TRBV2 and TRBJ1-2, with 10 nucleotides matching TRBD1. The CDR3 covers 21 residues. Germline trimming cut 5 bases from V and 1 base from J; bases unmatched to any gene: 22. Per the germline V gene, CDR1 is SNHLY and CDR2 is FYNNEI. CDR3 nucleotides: TGTGCCAGCAGTCCCACCCACATATCGGACAGGGGGGCGATTTTTAACTATGGCTACACCTTC. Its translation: CASSPTHISDRGAIFNYGYTF.

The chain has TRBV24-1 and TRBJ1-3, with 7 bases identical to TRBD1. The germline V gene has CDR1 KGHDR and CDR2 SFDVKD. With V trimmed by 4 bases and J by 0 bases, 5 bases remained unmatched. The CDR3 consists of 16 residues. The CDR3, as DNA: TGTGCCACCAGTGACCCCCGACAGGGCTCTGGAAACACCATATATTTT. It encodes CATSDPRQGSGNTIYF.

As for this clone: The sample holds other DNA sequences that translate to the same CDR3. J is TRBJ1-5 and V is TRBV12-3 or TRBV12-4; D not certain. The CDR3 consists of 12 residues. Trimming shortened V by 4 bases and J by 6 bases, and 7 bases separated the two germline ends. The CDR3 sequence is CASSSGSQPQHF. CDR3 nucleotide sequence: TGTGCCAGCAGTTCGGGATCTCAGCCCCAGCATTTT.

In DNA form, the CDR3 reads TGTGCCAGCAGTTTTCACAGATTTCAAGAGACCCAGTACTTC. Translating it yields CASSFHRFQETQYF. J is TRBJ2-5 and V is TRBV6-6, with D hard to call. Trimming took 4 bases from V and 2 from J, leaving 11 bases between them. Germline CDR1 and CDR2: MNHNY and SVGAGI (reference sequence). This CDR3 is 14 amino acids long.

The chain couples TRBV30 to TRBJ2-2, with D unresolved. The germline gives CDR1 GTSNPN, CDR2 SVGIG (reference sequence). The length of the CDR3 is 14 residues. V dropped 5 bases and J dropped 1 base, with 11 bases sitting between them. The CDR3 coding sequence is TGTGCCTGGGCCACAACACGGAACACCGGGGAGCTGTTTTTT. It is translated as CAWATTRNTGELFF.

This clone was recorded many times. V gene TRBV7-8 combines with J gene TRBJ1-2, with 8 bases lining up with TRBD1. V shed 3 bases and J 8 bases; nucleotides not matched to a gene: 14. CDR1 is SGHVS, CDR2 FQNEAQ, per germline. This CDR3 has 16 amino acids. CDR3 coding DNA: TGTGCCAGCAGCTTGCGAACCGGGACAGGCCAAGGGGGCTACACCTTC. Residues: CASSLRTGTGQGGYTF.

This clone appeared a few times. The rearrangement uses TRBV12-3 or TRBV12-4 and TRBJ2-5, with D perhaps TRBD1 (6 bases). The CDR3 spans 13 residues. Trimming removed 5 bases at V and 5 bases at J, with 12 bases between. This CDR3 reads CASSQQGWETQYF. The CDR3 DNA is TGTGCCAGCAGTCAACAGGGTTGGGAGACCCAGTACTTC.